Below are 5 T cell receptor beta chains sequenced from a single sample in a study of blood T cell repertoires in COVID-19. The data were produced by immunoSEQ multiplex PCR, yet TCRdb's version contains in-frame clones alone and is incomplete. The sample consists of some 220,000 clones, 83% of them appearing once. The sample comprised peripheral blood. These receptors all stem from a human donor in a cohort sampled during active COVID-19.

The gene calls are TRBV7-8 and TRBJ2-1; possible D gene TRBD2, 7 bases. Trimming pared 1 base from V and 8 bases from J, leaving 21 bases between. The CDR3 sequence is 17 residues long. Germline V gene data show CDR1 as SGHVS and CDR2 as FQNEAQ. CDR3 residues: CASSLDDWRGPVYEQFF. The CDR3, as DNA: TGTGCCAGCAGCTTAGACGATTGGCGGGGGCCAGTGTATGAGCAGTTCTTC.

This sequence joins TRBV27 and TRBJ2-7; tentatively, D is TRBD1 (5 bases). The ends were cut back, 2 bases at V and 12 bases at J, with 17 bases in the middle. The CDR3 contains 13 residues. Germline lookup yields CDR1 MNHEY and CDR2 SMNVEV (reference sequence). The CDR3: CASSLGLTGPLYF. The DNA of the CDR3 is TGTGCCAGCAGTTTAGGTCTAACAGGCCCCCTGTACTTC.

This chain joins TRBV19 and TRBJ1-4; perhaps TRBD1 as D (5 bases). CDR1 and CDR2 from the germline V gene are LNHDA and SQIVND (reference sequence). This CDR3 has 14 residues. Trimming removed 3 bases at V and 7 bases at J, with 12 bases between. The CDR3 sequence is CASSISGAVEKLFF. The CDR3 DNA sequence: TGTGCCAGTAGTATCTCTGGGGCCGTTGAAAAACTGTTTTTT.

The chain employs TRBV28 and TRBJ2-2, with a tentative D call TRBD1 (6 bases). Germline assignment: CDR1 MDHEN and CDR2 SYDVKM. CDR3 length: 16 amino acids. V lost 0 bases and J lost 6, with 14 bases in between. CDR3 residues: CASSLWDRLTAGELFF. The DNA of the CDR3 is TGTGCCAGCAGTTTATGGGACAGACTCACCGCCGGGGAGCTGTTTTTT.

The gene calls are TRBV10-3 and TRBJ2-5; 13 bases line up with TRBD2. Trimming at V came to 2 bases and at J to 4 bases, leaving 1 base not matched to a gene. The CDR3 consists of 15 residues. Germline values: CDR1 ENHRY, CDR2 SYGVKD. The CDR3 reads CAISERTSGGETQYF. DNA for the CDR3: TGTGCCATCAGTGAGAGGACTAGCGGGGGAGAGACCCAGTACTTC.